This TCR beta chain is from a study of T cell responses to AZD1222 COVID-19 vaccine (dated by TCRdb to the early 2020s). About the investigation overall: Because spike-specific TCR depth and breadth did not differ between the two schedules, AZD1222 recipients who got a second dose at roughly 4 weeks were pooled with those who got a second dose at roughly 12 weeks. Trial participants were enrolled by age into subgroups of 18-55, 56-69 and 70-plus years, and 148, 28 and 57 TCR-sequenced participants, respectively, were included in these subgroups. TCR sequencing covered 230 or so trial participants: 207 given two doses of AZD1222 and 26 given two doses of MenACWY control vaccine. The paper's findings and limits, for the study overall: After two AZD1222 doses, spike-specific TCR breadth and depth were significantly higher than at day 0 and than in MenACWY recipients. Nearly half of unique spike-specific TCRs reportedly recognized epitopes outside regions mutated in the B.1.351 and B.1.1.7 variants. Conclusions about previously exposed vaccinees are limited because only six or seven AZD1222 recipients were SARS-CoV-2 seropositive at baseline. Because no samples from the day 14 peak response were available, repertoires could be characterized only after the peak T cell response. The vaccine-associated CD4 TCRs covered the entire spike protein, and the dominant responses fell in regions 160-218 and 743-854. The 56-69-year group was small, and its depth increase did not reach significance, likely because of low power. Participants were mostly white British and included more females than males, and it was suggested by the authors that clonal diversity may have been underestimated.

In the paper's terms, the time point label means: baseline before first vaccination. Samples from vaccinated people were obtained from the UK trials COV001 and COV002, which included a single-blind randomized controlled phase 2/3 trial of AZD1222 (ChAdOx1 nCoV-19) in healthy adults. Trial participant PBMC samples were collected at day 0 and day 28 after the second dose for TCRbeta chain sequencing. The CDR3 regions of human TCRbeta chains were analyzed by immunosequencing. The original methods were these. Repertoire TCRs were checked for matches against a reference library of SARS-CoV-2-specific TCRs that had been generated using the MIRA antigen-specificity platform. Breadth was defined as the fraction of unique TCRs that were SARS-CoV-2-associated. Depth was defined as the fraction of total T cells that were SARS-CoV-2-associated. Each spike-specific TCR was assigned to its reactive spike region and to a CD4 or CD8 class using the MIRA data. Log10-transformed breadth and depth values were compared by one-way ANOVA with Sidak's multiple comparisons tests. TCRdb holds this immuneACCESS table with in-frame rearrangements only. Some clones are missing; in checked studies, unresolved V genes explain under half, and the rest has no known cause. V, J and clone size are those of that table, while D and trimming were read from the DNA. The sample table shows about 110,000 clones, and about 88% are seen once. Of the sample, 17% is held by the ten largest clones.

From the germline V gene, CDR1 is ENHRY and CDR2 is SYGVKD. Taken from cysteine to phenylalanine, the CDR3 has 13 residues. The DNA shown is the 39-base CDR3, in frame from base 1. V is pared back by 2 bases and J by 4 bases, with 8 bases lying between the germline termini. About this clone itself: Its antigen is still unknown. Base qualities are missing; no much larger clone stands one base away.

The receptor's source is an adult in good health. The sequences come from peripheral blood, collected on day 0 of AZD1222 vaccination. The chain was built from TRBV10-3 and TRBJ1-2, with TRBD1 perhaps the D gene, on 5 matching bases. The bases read TGTGCCATCAGTGAGAGACAGCCCTATGGCTACACCTTC. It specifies CAISERQPYGYTF.